This entry is about one T cell receptor beta chain. There is no known antigen for this receptor. Per-base quality was not reported, and no clone a single base away is much larger than it. This entry is derived from a study of blood T cell repertoires in COVID-19 (dated by TCRdb to about 2020). Broadly, across the study: Collaborator samples came from the United States, Italy and Spain and covered acute and convalescent phases of COVID-19. The prospective study material was composed of cDNA or gDNA derived from T cells, B-cell-depleted T cells, or PBMCs. Where HLA class I and class II types were available, the types were taken from metadata supplied by the sample provider, not from assay-based typing. The samples were drawn from the first 160 participants of the ongoing ImmuneRACE study and from 1,254 subjects provided by 6 global collaborators. Deeply sampled blood TCRbeta repertoires from subjects exposed to, actively infected with, or recovered from COVID-19 were included in the dataset. Nearly every sample came with metadata listing a de-identified subject ID, COVID-19 status, age in years and sex. The repertoires were released in a freely available public database intended as a resource for research on the immune response to SARS-CoV-2. What the authors observed across the whole study: The amount of clinical and demographic metadata varied by source and participant and was provided uncurated.

The germline V gene yields MNHEY for CDR1 and SVGAGI for CDR2. Measured from the cysteine to the phenylalanine, the CDR3 is 13 residues long. The only DNA kept is the CDR3, 39 bases in frame from the first base. Deletion took 6 bases off V and 4 bases off J, with a span of 12 bases between the germline ends. The immunoSEQ Assay, a bias-controlled multiplex PCR, was used to amplify TCRbeta CDR3 regions from genomic DNA. Per the authors' processing: The number of nucleated cells in each sample was estimated from the amplification of reference gene primers within the assay. Sequence reads were collapsed and filtered to measure the absolute abundance of every unique TCRbeta CDR3 rearrangement. For each sample, productive Simpson clonality was calculated by taking the square root of Simpson's diversity index across productive rearrangements. TCRdb re-hosts the immuneACCESS table, in-frame sequences only. Its copies lack some clones; in the studies checked, an unresolved V gene accounts for under half of them, and the cause for the rest is not known. Clone size and the V and J calls come from that table; the DNA yielded D and trimming. Present in this sample are 230,000 or so clones, roughly 85% of which were seen just once. Jointly, the top ten make up around 6.3% of the sample.

Participants in the prospective study were aged about 18 to 95 years, lived in 20 to 30 United States geographic areas, and enrolled through a virtual design. In the prospective study, cohorts were assigned on the basis of participant-reported clinical history obtained from a screening survey and a study questionnaire. A participant counted as exposed if, within 2 weeks of entering the study, that participant had been in contact with someone who had a PCR-confirmed or clinician-diagnosed COVID-19 case. In the prospective study, mobile phlebotomists collected whole blood, serum and a nasopharyngeal or oropharyngeal swab from each participant. Over a 2-month period, participants in the prospective study had the option of providing additional blood draws and questionnaires. Before DNA extraction, prospective study blood samples were shipped either frozen or at room temperature.

The rearranged chain carries TRBV6-5 and TRBJ1-1, with TRBD1 perhaps the D gene, on 5 matching bases. Input material: PBMCs or T cells enriched from blood (not recorded which). The sequence was collected from a woman between 45 and 60 years old who had been exposed to COVID-19. The bases read TGTGCCAGCAGAGGTGACAGACGCACTGAAGCTTTCTTT. It translates as CASRGDRRTEAFF.